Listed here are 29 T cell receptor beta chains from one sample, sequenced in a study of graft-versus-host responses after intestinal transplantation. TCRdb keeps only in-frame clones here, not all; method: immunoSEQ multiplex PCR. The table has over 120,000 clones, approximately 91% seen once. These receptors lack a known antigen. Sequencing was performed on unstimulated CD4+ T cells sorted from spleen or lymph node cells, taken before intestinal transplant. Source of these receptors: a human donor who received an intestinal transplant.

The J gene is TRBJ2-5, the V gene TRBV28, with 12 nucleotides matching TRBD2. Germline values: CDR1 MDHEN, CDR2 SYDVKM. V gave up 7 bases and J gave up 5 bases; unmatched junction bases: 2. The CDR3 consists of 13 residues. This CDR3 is CASTSGRVETQYF. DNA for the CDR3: TGTGCCAGCACTAGCGGGAGGGTGGAGACCCAGTACTTC.

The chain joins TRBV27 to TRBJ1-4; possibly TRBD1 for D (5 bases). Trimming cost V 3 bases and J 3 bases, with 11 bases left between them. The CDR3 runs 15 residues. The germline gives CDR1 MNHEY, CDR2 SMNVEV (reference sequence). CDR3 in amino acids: CASSFQGRANEKLFF. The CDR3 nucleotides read TGTGCCAGCAGTTTTCAGGGCAGGGCTAATGAAAAACTGTTTTTT.

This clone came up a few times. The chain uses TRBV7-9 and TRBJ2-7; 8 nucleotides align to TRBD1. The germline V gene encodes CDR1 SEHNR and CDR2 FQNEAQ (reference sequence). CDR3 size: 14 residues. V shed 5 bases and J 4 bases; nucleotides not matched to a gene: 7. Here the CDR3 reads CASSGQGALYEQYF. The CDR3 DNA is TGTGCCAGCAGCGGCCAGGGGGCGCTTTACGAGCAGTACTTC.

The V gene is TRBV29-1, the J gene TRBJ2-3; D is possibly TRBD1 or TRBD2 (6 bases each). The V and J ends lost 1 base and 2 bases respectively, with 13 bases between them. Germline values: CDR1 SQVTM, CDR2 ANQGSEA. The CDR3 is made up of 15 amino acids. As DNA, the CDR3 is TGCAGCGTTGAAGGTACGGGGGCAAACACAGATACGCAGTATTTT. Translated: CSVEGTGANTDTQYF.

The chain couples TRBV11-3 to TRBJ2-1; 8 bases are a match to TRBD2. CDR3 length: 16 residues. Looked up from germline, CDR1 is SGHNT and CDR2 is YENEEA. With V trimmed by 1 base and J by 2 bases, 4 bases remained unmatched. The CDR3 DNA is TGTGCCAGCAGCTTAGGTGGTAGCGGGACCTACAATGAGCAGTTCTTC. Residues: CASSLGGSGTYNEQFF. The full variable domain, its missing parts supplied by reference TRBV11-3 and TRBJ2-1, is EAGVVQSPRYKIIEKKQPVAFWCNPISGHNTLYWYLQNLGQGPELLIRYENEEAVDDSQLPKDRFSAERLKGVDSTLKIQPAELGDSAVYLCASSLGGSGTYNEQFFGPGTRLTVL.

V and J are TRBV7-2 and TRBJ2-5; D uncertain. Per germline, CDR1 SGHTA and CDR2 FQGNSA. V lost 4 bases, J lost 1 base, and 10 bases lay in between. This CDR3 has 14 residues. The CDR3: CASSYYSSQETQYF. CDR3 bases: TGTGCCAGCAGCTATTACTCGTCCCAAGAGACCCAGTACTTC.

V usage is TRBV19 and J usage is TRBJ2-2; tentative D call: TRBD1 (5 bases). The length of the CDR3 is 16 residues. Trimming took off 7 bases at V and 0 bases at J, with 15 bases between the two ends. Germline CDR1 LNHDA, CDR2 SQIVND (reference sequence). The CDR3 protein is CASKPRAATNTGELFF. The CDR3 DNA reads TGTGCCAGTAAACCCAGGGCAGCCACGAACACCGGGGAGCTGTTTTTT.

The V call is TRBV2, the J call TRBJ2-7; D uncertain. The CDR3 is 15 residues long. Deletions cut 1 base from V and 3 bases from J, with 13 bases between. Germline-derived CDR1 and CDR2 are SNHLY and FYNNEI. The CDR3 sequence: CASSEDPTSRYEQYF. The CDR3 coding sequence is TGTGCCAGCAGTGAAGACCCGACTTCTCGCTACGAGCAGTACTTC.

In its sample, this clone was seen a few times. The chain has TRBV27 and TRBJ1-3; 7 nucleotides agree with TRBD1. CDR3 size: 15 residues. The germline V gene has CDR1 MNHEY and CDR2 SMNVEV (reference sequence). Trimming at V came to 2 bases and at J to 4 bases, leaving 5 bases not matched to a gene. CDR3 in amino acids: CASSLQGDLGNTIYF. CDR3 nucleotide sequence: TGTGCCAGCAGTTTACAGGGGGATTTGGGAAACACCATATATTTT.

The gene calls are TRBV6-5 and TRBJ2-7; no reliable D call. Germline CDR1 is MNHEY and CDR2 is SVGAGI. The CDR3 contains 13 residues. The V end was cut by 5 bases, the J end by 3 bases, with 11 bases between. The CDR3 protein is CASSERDFYEQYF. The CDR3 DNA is TGTGCCAGCAGTGAAAGGGATTTCTACGAGCAGTACTTC.

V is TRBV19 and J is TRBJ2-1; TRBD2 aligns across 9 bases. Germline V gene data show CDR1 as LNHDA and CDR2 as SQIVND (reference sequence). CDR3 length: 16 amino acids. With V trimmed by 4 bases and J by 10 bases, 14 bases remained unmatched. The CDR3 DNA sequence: TGTGCCAGTAGTAAGATAGCGGGAGATGGGCTGTGGGAGCAGTTCTTC. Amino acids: CASSKIAGDGLWEQFF.

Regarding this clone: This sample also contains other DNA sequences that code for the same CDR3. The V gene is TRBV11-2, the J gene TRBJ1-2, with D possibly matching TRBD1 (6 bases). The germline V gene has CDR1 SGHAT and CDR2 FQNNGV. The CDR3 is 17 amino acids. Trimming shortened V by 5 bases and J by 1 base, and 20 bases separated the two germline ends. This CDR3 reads CASSRLNRDKHNYGYTF. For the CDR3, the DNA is TGTGCCAGCAGCAGGCTCAACCGGGACAAACATAACTATGGCTACACCTTC.

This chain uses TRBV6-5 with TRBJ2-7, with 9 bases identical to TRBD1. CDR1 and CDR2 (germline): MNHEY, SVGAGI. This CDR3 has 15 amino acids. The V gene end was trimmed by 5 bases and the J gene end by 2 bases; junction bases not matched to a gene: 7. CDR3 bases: TGTGCCAGCAGTGGACAGGGGTACAAAGCCTACGAGCAGTACTTC. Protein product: CASSGQGYKAYEQYF.

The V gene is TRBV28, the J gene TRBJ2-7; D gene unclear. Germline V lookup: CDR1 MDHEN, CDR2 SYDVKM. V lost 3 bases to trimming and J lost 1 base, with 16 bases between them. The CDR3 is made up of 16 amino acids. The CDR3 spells CASSLSETSLSYEQYF. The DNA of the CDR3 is TGTGCCAGCAGTTTGTCCGAGACGAGCCTATCCTACGAGCAGTACTTC.

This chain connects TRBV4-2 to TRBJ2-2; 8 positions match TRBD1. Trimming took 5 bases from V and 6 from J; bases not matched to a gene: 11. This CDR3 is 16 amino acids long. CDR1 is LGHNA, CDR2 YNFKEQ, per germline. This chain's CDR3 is CASSTATGVLAGELFF. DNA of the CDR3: TGTGCCAGCAGCACGGCGACAGGGGTGCTCGCCGGGGAGCTGTTTTTT.

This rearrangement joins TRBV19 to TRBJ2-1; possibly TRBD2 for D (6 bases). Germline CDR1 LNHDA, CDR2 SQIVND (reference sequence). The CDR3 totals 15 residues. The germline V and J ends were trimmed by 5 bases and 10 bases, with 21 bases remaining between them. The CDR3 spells CASSASGLLISEQFF. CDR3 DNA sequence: TGTGCCAGTAGTGCTTCGGGACTCCTAATATCGGAGCAGTTCTTC.

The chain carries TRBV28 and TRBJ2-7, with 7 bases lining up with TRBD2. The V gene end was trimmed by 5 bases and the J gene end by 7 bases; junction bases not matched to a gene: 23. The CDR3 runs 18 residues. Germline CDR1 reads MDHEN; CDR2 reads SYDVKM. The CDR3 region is CASSPRLALAPSSREQYF. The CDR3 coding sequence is TGTGCCAGCAGTCCGCGACTAGCTCTTGCCCCTTCGTCGAGGGAGCAGTACTTC.

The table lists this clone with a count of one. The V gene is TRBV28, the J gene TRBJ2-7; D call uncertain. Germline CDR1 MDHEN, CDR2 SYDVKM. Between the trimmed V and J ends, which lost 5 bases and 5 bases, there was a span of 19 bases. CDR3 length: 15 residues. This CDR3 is CASSPPGYYVDEQYF. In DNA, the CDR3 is TGTGCCAGCAGTCCCCCCGGATACTATGTGGACGAGCAGTACTTC.

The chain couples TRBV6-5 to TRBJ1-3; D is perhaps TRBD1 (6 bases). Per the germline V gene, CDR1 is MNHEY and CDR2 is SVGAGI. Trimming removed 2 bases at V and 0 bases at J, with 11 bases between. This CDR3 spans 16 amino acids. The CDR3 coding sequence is TGTGCCAGCAGTTACGGGTCAGGGGACTCTGGAAACACCATATATTTT. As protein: CASSYGSGDSGNTIYF.

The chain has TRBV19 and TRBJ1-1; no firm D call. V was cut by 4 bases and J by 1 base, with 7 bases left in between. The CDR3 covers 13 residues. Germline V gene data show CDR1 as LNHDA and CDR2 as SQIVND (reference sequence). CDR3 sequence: CASSKTANTEAFF. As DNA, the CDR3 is TGTGCCAGTAGTAAGACCGCGAACACTGAAGCTTTCTTT.

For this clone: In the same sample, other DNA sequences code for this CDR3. DNA for the CDR3: TGTGCCAGCAGTTCCCCCGGGACAGGCGATGAAAAACTGTTTTTT. Translated: CASSSPGTGDEKLFF. This chain joins TRBV28 and TRBJ1-4; 8 bases align to TRBD1. V was clipped by 4 bases and J by 6 bases; unmatched bases: 7. There are 15 residues in the CDR3. CDR1 and CDR2 (germline): MDHEN, SYDVKM.

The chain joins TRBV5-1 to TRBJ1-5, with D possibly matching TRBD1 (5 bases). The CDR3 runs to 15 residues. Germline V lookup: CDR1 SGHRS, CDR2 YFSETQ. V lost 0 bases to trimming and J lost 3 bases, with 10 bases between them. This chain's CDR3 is CASSLAGGNNQPQHF. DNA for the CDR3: TGCGCCAGCAGCTTGGCCGGGGGGAACAATCAGCCCCAGCATTTT.

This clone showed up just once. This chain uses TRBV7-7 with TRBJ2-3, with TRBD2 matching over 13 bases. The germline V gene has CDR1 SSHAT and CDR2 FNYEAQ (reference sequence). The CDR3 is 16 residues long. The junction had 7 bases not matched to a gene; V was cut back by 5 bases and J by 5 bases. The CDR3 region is CASSRRLAGGRDTQYF. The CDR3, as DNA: TGTGCCAGCAGCCGGAGACTAGCGGGAGGAAGAGATACGCAGTATTTT.

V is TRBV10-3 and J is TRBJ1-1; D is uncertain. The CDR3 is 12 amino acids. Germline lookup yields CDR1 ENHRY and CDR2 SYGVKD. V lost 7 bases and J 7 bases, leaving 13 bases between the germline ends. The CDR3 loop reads CAIKGSAIEAFF. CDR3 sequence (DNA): TGTGCCATCAAAGGCAGCGCTATTGAAGCTTTCTTT.

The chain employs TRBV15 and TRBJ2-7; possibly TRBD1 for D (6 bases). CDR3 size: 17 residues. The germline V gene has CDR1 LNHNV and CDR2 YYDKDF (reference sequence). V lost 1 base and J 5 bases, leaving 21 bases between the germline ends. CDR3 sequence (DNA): TGTGCCACCAGCAGAGGTCCCCTCTACCAGGGGTTCGACGAGCAGTACTTC. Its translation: CATSRGPLYQGFDEQYF.

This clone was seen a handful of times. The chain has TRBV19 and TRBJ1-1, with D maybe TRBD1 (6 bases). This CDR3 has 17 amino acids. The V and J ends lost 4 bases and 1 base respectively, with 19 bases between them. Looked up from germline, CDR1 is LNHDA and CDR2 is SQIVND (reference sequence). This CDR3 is CASSSRRDIWTNTEAFF. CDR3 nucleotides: TGTGCCAGTAGTAGTCGACGGGACATATGGACGAACACTGAAGCTTTCTTT.

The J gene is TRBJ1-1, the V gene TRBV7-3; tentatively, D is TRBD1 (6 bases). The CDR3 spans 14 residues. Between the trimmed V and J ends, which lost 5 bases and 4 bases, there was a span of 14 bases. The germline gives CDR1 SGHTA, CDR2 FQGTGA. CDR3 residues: CASSLGRGSTEAFF. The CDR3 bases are TGTGCCAGCAGCCTGGGGAGGGGGAGCACTGAAGCTTTCTTT. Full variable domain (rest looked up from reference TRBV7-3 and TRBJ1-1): GAGVSQTPSNKVTEKGKYVELRCDPISGHTALYWYRQSLGQGPEFLIYFQGTGAADDSGLPNDRFFAVRPEGSVSTLKIQRTERGDSAVYLCASSLGRGSTEAFFGQGTRLTVV.

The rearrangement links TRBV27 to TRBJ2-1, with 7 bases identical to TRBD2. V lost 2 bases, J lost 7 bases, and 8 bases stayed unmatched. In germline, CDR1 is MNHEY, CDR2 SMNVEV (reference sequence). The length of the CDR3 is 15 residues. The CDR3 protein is CASSLTWEGWNEQFF. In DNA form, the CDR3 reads TGTGCCAGCAGTTTAACGTGGGAGGGGTGGAATGAGCAGTTCTTC.

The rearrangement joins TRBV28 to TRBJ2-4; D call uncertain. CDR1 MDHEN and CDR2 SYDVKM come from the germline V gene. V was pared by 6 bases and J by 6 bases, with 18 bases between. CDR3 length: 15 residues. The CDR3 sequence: CASSSLTVVTNIQYF. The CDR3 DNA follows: TGTGCCAGCAGCTCCTTAACTGTAGTGACAAACATTCAGTACTTC.